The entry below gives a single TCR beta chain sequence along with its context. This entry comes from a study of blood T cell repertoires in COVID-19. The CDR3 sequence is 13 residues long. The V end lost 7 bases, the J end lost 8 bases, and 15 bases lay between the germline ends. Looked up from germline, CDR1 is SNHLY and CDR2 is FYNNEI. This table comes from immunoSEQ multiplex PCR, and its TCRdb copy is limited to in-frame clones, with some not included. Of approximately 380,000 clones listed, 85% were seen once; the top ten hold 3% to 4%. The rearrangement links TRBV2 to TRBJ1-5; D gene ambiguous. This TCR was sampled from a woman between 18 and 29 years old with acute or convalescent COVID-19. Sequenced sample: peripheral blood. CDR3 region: CASMAGPGKPQHF. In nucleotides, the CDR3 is TGTGCCAGCATGGCGGGCCCCGGGAAGCCCCAGCATTTT.